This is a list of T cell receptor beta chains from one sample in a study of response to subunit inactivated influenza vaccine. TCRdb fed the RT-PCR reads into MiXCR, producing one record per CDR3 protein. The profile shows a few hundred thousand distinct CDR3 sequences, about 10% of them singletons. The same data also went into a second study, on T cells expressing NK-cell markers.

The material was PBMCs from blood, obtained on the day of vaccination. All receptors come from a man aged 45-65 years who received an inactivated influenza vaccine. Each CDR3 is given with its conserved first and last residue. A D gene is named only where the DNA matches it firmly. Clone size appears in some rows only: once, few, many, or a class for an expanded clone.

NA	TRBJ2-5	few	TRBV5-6	CASSLYLASGSNQYF	TGTGCCAGCAGCTTGTATTTAGCCTCCGGGAGTAACCAGTACTTC
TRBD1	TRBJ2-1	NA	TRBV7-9	CASSFGLTGGNEQFF	TGTGCCAGCAGTTTTGGGCTGACAGGGGGCAATGAGCAGTTCTTC
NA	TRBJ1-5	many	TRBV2	CASKGQSGQPQHF	TGTGCCAGCAAAGGACAATCGGGTCAGCCCCAGCATTTT
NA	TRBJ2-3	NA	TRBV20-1	CSAPRDHFGTDTQYF	TGCAGTGCACCTCGGGATCATTTTGGCACAGATACGCAGTATTTT
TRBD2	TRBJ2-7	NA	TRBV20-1	CSAGARGGYEQYF	TGCAGTGCTGGCGCCCGGGGGGGTTACGAGCAGTACTTC
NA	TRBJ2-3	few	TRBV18	CASSPRGRLGTDTQYF	TGTGCCAGCTCACCACGGGGGCGCCTCGGCACAGATACGCAGTATTTT
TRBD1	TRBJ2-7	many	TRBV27	CASSEARGYEQYF	TGTGCCAGCAGTGAGGCCAGGGGGTACGAGCAGTACTTC
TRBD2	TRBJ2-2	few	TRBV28	CASSTSGRVTGELFF	TGTGCCAGCAGTACTAGCGGGAGGGTTACCGGGGAGCTGTTTTTT
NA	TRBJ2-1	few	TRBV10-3	CAIMRTGQRPDEQFF	TGTGCCATCATGCGGACGGGCCAAAGGCCCGATGAGCAGTTCTTC
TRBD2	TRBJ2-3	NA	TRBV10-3	CAISSSGGITDTQYF	TGTGCCATCAGCTCTAGCGGGGGGATAACAGATACGCAGTATTTT
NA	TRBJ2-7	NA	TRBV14	CASSHIPAYEQYF	TGTGCCAGCAGCCACATCCCGGCCTACGAGCAGTACTTC
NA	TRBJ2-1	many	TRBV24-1	CATSDFQADEQFF	TGTGCCACCAGTGATTTTCAAGCCGATGAGCAGTTCTTC
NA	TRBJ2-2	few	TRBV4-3	CASSQEIQGGELFF	TGCGCCAGCAGCCAAGAGATCCAAGGGGGGGAGCTGTTTTTT
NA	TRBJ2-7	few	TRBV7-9	CASSSTRTDLPTEQYF	TGTGCCAGCAGCTCAACCCGGACAGATTTACCTACGGAGCAGTACTTC
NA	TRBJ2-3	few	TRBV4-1	CASSQESSTDTQYF	TGCGCCAGCAGCCAAGAAAGTAGCACAGATACGCAGTATTTT
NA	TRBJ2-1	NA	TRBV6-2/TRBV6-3	CASSYGAYDEQFF	TGTGCCAGCAGTTATGGGGCCTACGATGAGCAGTTCTTC
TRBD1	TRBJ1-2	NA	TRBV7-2	CASSSDRGYGYTF	TGTGCCAGCAGCTCGGACAGGGGGTATGGCTACACCTTC
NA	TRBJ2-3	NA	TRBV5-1	CASTQGGLPIDTQYF	TGCGCCAGCACCCAGGGGGGACTACCGATAGATACGCAGTATTTT
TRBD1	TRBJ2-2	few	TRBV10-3	CAITGTANTGELFF	TGTGCCATCACCGGGACAGCGAACACCGGGGAGCTGTTTTTT
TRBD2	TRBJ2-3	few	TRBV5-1	CASKERGGTDTQYF	TGCGCCAGCAAGGAGCGGGGGGGCACAGATACGCAGTATTTT
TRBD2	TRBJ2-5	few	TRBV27	CASSFHRGGSGETQYF	TGTGCCAGCAGTTTCCACCGGGGGGGCTCAGGCGAGACCCAGTACTTC
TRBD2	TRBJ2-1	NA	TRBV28	CASSSPGLAGGVGFF	TGTGCCAGCAGTTCGCCCGGTCTAGCGGGAGGGGTGGGATTCTTC
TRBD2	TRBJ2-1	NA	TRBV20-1	CSARLGSGRGNEQFF	TGCAGTGCTAGATTGGGTAGCGGGAGGGGAAATGAGCAGTTCTTC
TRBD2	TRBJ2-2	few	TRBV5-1	CASSLVSVWAGLATGELFF	TGCGCCAGCAGCTTGGTTTCTGTTTGGGCGGGACTAGCCACCGGGGAGCTGTTTTTT
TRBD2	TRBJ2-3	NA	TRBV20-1	CSAPTSGSTDTRYF	TGCAGTGCACCGACTAGCGGCAGCACAGATACGCGGTATTTT
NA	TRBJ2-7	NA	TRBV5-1	CASSFRDGGEQYF	TGCGCCAGCAGCTTCCGGGACGGTGGGGAGCAGTACTTC
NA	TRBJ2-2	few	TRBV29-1	CSVAGLNTGELFF	TGCAGCGTTGCTGGCCTGAACACCGGGGAGCTGTTTTTT
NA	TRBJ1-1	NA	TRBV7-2	CASSYDRDTEAFF	TGTGCCAGCAGCTACGATAGGGACACTGAAGCTTTCTTT
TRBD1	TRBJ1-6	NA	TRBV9	CASSVRGQGISPLHF	TGTGCCAGCAGCGTGAGAGGACAGGGAATTTCACCCCTCCACTTT
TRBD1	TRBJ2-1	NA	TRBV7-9	CASSSLGQQNNEQFF	TGTGCCAGCAGCTCATTGGGACAGCAAAACAATGAGCAGTTCTTC
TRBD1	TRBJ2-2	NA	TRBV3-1	CASSRPRGQTNTGELFF	TGTGCCAGCAGCCGACCAAGGGGACAGACGAACACCGGGGAGCTGTTTTTT
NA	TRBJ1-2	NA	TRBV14	CASSQSIRGNYGYTF	TGTGCCAGCAGCCAATCTATTCGGGGGAACTATGGCTACACCTTC
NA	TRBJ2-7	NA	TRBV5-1	CASSLEARRAEQYF	TGCGCCAGCAGCTTGGAGGCCCGCCGGGCCGAGCAGTACTTC
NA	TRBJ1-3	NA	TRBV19	CASAGFSGNTIYF	TGTGCCAGTGCGGGTTTCTCTGGAAACACCATATATTTT
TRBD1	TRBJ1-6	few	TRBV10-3	CAISERDRGSSPLHF	TGTGCCATCAGTGAGAGGGACAGGGGTAGTTCACCCCTCCACTTT
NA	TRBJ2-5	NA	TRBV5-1	CASSLVLRSQETQYF	TGCGCCAGCAGCTTGGTTCTACGCAGCCAAGAGACCCAGTACTTC
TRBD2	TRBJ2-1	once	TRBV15	CATSRGGLAGAHLSYNEQFF	TGTGCCACCAGCAGAGGCGGGCTAGCGGGAGCGCATCTCTCCTACAATGAGCAGTTCTTC
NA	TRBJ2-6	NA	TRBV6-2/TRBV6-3	CASSYVVGANVLTF	TGTGCCAGCAGTTACGTCGTTGGGGCCAACGTCCTGACTTTC
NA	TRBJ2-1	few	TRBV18	CASSPGRASSYNEQFF	TGTGCCAGCTCACCGGGGCGCGCGAGCTCCTACAATGAGCAGTTCTTC
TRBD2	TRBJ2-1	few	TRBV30	CALAGVSLKWEQFF	TGTGCGCTAGCGGGAGTATCCCTGAAATGGGAGCAGTTCTTC
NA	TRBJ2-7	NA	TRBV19	CASSSMGSGIYEQYF	TGTGCCAGTAGTTCGATGGGTAGCGGAATCTACGAGCAGTACTTC
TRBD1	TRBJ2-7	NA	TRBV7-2	CASSLSTGGNWGEQYF	TGTGCCAGCAGCTTATCTACAGGGGGCAATTGGGGTGAGCAGTACTTC
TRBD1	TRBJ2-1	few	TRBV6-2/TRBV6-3	CASSYLGQGVYNEQFF	TGTGCCAGCAGTTACCTCGGCCAGGGGGTCTACAATGAGCAGTTCTTC
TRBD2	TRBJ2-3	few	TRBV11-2	CASSLESTSGGTTDTQYF	TGTGCCAGCAGCTTAGAATCGACCAGCGGGGGTACCACAGATACGCAGTATTTT
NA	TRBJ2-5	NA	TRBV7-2	CASSLTGWVGETQYF	TGTGCCAGCAGCTTAACGGGGTGGGTGGGAGAGACCCAGTACTTC
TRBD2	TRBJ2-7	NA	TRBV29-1	CSVGSLSIAGGHSYEQYF	TGCAGCGTTGGATCCCTAAGTATAGCGGGAGGACACTCCTACGAGCAGTACTTC
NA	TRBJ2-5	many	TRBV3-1	CASSQGIAAGETQYF	TGTGCCAGCAGCCAAGGTATAGCGGCCGGAGAGACCCAGTACTTC
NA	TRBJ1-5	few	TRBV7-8	CASSSRQLNQPQHF	TGTGCCAGCAGCTCTAGACAGCTTAATCAGCCCCAGCATTTT
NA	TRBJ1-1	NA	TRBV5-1	CASSPAGARLTEAFF	TGCGCCAGCAGCCCAGCAGGGGCTCGGCTCACTGAAGCTTTCTTT
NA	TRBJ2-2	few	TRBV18	CASSPRDGNTGELFF	TGTGCCAGCTCACCAAGGGACGGGAACACCGGGGAGCTGTTTTTT
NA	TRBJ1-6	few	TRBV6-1	CASSPLGGNSPLHF	TGTGCCAGCAGTCCCTTGGGGGGTAATTCACCCCTCCACTTT
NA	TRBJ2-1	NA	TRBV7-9	CASSLIGLDEQFF	TGTGCCAGCAGCTTGATAGGGCTTGACGAGCAGTTCTTC
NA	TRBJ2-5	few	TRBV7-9	CASSPVGGGETQYF	TGTGCCAGCAGCCCGGTTGGCGGGGGCGAGACCCAGTACTTC